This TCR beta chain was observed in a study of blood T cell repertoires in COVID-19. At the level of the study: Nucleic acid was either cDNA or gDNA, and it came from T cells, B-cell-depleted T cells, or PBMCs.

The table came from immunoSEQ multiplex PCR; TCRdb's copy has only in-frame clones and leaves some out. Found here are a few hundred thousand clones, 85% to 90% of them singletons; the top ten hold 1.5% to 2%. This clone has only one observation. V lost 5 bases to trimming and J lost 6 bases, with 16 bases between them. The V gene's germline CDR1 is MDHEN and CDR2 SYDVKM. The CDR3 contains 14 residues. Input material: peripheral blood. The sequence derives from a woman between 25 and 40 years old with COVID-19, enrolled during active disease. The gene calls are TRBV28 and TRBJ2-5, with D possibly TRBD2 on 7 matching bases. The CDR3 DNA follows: TGTGCCAGCAGTACCCGGGGGGCCAGAAAGACCCAGTACTTC. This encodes CASSTRGARKTQYF. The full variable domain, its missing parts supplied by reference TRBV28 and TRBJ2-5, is DVKVTQSSRYLVKRTGEKVFLECVQDMDHENMFWYRQDPGLGLRLIYFSYDVKMKEKGDIPEGYSVSREKKERFSLILESASTNQTSMYLCASSTRGARKTQYFGPGTRLLVL.